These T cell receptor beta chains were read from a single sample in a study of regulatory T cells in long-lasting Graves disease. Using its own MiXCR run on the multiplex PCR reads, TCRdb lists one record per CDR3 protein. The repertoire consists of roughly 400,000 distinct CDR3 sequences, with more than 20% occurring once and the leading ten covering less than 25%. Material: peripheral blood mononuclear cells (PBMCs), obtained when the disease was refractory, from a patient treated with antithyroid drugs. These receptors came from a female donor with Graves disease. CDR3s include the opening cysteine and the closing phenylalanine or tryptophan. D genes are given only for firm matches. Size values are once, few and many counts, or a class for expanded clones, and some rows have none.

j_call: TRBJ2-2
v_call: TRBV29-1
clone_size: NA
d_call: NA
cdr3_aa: CSVGVPNTGELFF
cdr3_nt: TGCAGCGTTGGGGTACCGAACACCGGGGAGCTGTTTTTT

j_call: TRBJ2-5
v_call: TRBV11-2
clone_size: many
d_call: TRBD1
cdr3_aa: CASSTGQVEETQYF
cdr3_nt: TGTGCCAGCAGCACGGGACAGGTCGAGGAGACCCAGTACTTC

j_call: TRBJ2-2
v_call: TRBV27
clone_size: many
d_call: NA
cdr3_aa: CASSLGFTGELFF
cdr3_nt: TGTGCCAGCAGTTTAGGATTTACCGGGGAGCTGTTTTTT

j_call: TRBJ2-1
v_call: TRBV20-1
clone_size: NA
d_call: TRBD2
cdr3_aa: CSARDVAGEQFF
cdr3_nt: TGCAGTGCTAGAGATGTAGCGGGAGAGCAGTTCTTC

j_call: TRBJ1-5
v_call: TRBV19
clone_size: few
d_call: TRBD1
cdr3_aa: CASRKGQGNSNQPQHF
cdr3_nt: TGTGCCAGTAGAAAGGGACAGGGGAATAGCAATCAGCCCCAGCATTTT

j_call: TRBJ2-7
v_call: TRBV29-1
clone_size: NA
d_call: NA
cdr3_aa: CSVLRGEGDEQYF
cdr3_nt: TGCAGCGTTCTGAGGGGGGAAGGGGACGAGCAGTACTTC

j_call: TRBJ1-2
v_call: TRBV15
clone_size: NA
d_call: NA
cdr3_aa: CATSRDRGYGYTF
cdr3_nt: TGTGCCACCAGCAGAGACCGGGGTTATGGCTACACCTTC

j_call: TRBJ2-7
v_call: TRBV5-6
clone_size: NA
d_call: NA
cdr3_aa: CASSLAEGGGWYEQYF
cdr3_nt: TGTGCCAGCAGCTTGGCCGAGGGAGGGGGCTGGTACGAGCAGTACTTC

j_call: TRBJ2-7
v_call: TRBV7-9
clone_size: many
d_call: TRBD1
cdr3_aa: CASSSRDRGYEQYF
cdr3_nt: TGTGCCAGCAGTTCCCGGGACAGGGGCTACGAGCAGTACTTC

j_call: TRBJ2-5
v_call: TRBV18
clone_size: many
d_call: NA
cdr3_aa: CASSPLQETQYF
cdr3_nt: TGTGCCAGCTCACCGCTACAAGAGACCCAGTACTTC

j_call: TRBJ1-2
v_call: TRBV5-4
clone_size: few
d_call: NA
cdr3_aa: CACLGARAGGYTF
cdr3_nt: TGTGCCTGCCTGGGTGCGAGGGCGGGAGGCTACACCTTC

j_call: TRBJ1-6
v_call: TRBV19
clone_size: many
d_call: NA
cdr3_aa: CATRTGSNSPLHF
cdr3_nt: TGTGCCACCAGGACGGGGAGCAATTCACCCCTCCACTTT

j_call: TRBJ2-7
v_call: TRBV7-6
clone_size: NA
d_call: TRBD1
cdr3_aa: CASSSTGTACEQYF
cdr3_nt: TGTGCTAGCAGTTCAACCGGGACAGCCTGCGAGCAGTACTTC

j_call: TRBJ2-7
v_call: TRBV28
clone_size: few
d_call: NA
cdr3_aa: CASSAGTGESEQYF
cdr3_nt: TGTGCCAGCAGTGCCGGGACCGGAGAGTCCGAGCAGTACTTC

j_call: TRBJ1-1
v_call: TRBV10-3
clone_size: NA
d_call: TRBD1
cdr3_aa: CAISDPVTPGQEKRDAEAFF
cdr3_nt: TGTGCCATCAGCGACCCCGTAACTCCGGGACAGGAAAAAAGGGACGCTGAAGCTTTCTTT

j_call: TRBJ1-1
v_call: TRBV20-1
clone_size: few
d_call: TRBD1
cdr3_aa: CSATGYYDTEAFF
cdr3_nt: TGCAGTGCGACAGGGTACTATGACACTGAAGCTTTCTTT

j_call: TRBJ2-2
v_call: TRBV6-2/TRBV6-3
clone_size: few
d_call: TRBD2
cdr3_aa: CASSTQRERKTGELFF
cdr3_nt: TGTGCCAGCAGTACCCAGCGGGAGCGTAAAACCGGGGAGCTGTTTTTT

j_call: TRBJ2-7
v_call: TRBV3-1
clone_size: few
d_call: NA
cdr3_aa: CASTLSGPAYEQYF
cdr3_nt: TGTGCCAGCACCCTTAGCGGACCGGCCTACGAGCAGTACTTC

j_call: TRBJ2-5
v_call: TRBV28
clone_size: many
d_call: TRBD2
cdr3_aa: CASGRLAGRPGGETQYF
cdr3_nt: TGTGCCAGCGGGAGACTAGCGGGAAGGCCGGGGGGAGAGACCCAGTACTTC

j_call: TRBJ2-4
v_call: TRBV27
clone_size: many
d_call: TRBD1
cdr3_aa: CASSPRGPGQGSSIAKNIQYF
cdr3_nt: TGTGCCAGCAGTCCCCGAGGCCCGGGACAGGGTTCGAGTATAGCCAAAAACATTCAGTACTTC

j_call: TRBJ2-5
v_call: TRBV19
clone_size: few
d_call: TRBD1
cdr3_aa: CASKTTGGVEGTQYF
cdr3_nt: TGTGCCAGTAAGACGACAGGGGGAGTAGAGGGGACCCAGTACTTC

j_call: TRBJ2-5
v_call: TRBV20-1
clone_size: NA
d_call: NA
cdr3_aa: CSARDGTAYGETQYF
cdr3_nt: TGCAGTGCTAGAGATGGGACCGCGTACGGAGAGACCCAGTACTTC

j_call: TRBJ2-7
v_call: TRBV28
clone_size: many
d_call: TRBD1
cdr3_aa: CASSSGQSSYEQYF
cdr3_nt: TGTGCCAGCAGTTCGGGACAGAGCTCCTACGAGCAGTACTTC

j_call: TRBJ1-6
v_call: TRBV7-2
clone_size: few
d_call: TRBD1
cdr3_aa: CASSYGQGSGSPLHF
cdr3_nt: TGTGCCAGCAGCTACGGACAGGGGTCTGGTTCACCCCTCCACTTT

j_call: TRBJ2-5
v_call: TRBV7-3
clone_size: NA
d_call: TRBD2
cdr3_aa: CASSLGGRAAETQYF
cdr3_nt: TGTGCCAGCAGCTTAGGCGGGAGGGCCGCAGAGACCCAGTACTTC

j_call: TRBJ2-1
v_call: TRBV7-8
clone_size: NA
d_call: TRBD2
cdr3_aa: CASSLRVGLAVYNEQFF
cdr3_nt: TGTGCCAGCAGCTTAAGAGTAGGACTAGCGGTCTACAATGAGCAGTTCTTC